This T cell receptor (beta chain) was sequenced for a study of blood T cell repertoires in COVID-19. Turning to the study itself: Samples taken during acute and convalescent COVID-19 were collected in the United States, Italy and Spain. T cells, B-cell-depleted T cells, or PBMCs supplied cDNA or gDNA.

CDR1 is MGHRA and CDR2 is YSYEKL in the germline V gene. The CDR3 runs to 17 residues. J lost 7 bases, V lost 2 bases, and 12 bases had no gene match. Only one count was recorded for this clone. Under the authors' procedure: How many nucleated cells were present was estimated from reference gene primer amplification. Some clones are missing from TCRdb's copy, which holds only in-frame ones; the method was immunoSEQ multiplex PCR. V and J calls and clone size follow that table, whereas D and trimming were derived from the DNA. The sample consists of approximately 220,000 clones, less than 90% of them appearing once.

Sequenced sample: peripheral blood. The receptor was derived from a woman aged 60-70 years who had recovered from COVID-19. V is TRBV4-1 and J is TRBJ2-1; 9 bases are shared with TRBD1. The CDR3 bases are TGCGCCAGCAGCCAATCGAGGGGGACAGGGAAAAGGAATGAGCAGTTCTTC. Translation: CASSQSRGTGKRNEQFF.